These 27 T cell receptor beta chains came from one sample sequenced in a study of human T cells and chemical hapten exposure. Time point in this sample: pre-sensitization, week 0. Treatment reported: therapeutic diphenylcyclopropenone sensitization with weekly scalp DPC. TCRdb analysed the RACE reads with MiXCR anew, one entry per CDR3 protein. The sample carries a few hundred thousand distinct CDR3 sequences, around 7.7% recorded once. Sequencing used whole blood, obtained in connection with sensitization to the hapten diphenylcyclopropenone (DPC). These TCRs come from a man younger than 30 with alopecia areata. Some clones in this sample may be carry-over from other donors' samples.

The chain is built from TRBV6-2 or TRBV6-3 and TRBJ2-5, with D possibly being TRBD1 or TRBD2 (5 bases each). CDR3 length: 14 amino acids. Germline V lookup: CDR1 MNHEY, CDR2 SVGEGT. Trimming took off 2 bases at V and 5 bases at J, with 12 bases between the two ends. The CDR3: CASSYRSREETQYF. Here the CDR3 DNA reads TGTGCCAGCAGTTACCGGTCCAGGGAGGAGACCCAGTACTTC.

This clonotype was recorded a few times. In DNA, the CDR3 is TGTGCCAGCAGCTTAGCGTATGTTCGGGACAGGGGAAACGAGCAGTACTTC. Translation gives CASSLAYVRDRGNEQYF. The V and J genes are TRBV7-2 and TRBJ2-7, with TRBD1 matching 10 bases. CDR1 and CDR2 (germline): SGHTA, FQGNSA. The J segment lost 5 bases and the V segment lost 0 bases, leaving 10 bases of the junction unmatched. The CDR3 runs 17 residues.

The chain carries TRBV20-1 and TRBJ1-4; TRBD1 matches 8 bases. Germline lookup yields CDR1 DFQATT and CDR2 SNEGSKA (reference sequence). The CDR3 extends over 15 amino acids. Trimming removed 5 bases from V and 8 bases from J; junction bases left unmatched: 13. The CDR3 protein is CSALGTGLGKEKLFF. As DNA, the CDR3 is TGCAGTGCTTTGGGGACAGGTCTAGGAAAGGAAAAACTGTTTTTT.

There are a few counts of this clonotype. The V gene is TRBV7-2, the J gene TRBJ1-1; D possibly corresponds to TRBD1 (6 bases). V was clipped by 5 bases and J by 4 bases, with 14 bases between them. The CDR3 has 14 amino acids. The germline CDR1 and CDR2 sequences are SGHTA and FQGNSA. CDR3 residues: CASSPRAGATEAFF. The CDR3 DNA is TGTGCCAGCAGCCCCCGGGCAGGGGCCACTGAAGCTTTCTTT.

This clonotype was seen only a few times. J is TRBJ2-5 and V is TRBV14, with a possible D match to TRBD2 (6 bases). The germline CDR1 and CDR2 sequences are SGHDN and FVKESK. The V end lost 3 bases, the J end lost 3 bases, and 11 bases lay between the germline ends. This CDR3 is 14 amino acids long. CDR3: CASSQERGKETQYF. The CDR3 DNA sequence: TGTGCCAGCAGCCAGGAACGGGGGAAAGAGACCCAGTACTTC. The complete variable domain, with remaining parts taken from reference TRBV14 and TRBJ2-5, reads EAGVTQFPSHSVIEKGQTVTLRCDPISGHDNLYWYRRVMGKEIKFLLHFVKESKQDESGMPNNRFLAERTGGTYSTLKVQPAELEDSGVYFCASSQERGKETQYFGPGTRLLVL.

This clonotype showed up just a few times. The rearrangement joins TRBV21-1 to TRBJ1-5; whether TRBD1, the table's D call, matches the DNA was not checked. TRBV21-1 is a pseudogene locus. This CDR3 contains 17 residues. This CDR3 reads CASSKIRQGAGNQPQHF. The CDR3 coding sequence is TGTGCCAGCAGCAAAATCCGGCAGGGAGCAGGCAATCAGCCCCAGCATTTT.

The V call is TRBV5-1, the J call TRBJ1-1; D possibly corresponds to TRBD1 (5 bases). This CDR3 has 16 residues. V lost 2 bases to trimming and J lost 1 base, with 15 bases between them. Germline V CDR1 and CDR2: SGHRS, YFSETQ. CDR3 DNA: TGCGCCAGCAGCTTAACGCCGGGACGGGGGAACACTGAAGCTTTCTTT. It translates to CASSLTPGRGNTEAFF.

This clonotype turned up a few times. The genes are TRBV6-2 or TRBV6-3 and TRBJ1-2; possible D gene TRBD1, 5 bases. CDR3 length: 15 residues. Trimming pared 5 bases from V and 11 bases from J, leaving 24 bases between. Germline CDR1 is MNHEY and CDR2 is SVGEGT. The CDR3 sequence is CASSPGWSTSRGYTF. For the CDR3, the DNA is TGTGCCAGCAGTCCGGGCTGGTCCACAAGTCGGGGGTACACCTTC.

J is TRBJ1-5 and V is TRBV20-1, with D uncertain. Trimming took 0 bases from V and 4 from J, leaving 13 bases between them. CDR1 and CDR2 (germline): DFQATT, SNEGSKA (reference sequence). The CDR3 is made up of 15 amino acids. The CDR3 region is CSARERGLPNQPQHF. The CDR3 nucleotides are TGCAGTGCTAGAGAGCGCGGCCTTCCTAATCAGCCCCAGCATTTT.

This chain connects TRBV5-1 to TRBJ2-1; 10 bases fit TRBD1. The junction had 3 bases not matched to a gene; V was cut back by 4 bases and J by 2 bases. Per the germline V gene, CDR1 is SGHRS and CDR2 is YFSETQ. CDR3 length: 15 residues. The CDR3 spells CASSGGQGTYNEQFF. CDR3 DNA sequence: TGCGCCAGCAGCGGGGGACAGGGGACCTACAATGAGCAGTTCTTC.

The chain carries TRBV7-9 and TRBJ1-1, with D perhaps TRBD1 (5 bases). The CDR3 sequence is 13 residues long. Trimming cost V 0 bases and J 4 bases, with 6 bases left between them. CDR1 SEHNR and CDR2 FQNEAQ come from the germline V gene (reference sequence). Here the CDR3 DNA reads TGTGCCAGCAGCTTAGCCAGGGTCACTGAAGCTTTCTTT. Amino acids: CASSLARVTEAFF.

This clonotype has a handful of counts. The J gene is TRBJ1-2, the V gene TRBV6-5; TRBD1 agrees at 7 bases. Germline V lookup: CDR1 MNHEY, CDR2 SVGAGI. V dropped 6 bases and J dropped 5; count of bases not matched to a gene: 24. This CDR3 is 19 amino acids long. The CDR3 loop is CASRRGGGAATMDRYGYTF. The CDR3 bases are TGTGCCAGCAGGAGGGGAGGGGGCGCTGCCACTATGGATCGATATGGCTACACCTTC.

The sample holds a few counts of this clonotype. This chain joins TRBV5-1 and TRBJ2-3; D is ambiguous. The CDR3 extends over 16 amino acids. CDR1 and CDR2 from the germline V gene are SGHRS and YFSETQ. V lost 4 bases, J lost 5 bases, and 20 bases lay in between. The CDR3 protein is CASSPLGRQQVDTQYF. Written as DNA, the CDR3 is TGCGCCAGCAGCCCCCTGGGCCGGCAGCAAGTAGATACGCAGTATTTT.

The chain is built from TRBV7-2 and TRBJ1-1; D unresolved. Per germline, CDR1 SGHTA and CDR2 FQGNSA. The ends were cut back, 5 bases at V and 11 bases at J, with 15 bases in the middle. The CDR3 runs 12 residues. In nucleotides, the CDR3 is TGTGCCAGCAGCCCATTGTTCAAGGCGGCTTTCTTT. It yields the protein CASSPLFKAAFF.

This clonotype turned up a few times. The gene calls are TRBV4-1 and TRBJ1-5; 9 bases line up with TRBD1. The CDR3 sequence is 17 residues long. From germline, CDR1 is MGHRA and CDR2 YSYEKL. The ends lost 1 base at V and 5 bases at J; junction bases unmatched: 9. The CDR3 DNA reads TGCGCCAGCAGCCAAGCCCTGGGCCGGGACAGGGATCAGCCCCAGCATTTT. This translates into CASSQALGRDRDQPQHF.

The CDR3 nucleotides read TGTGCCAGCAGTCCAAACGGACAGGATTGGAAGGCTTTCTTT. This encodes CASSPNGQDWKAFF. V usage is TRBV12-3 or TRBV12-4 and J usage is TRBJ1-1, with 7 nucleotides matching TRBD1. The CDR3 runs to 14 residues. V shed 5 bases and J 11 bases; nucleotides not matched to a gene: 14.

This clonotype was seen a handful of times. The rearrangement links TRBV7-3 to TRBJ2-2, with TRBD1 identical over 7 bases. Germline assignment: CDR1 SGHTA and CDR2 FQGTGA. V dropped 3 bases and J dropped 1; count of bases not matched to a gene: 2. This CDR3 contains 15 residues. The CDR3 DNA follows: TGTGCCAGCAGCTTGGGACAGATGAACACCGGGGAGCTGTTTTTT. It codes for CASSLGQMNTGELFF.

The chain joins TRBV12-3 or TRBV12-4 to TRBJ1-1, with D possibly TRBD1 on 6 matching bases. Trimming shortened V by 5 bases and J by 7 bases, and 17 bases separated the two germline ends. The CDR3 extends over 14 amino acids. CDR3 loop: CASSLGTGTVEAFF. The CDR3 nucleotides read TGTGCCAGCAGTCTGGGTACAGGGACCGTTGAAGCTTTCTTT.

The CDR3: CASSYPSLAGEPQLTDTQYF. In nucleotides, the CDR3 is TGTGCCAGCAGTTACCCGAGTCTAGCGGGGGAGCCACAGCTCACAGATACGCAGTATTTT. The chain employs TRBV6-6 and TRBJ2-3; TRBD2 matches 10 bases. From germline, CDR1 is MNHNY and CDR2 SVGAGI (reference sequence). CDR3 length: 20 residues. With 2 bases clipped from V and 2 bases from J, the junction kept 16 bases outside the gene matches.

DNA for the CDR3: TGCGCCAGCAGCCATGCCCGGGACAGGGCAGACAATGAGCAGTTCTTC. It specifies CASSHARDRADNEQFF. The gene calls are TRBV4-1 and TRBJ2-1; 9 nucleotides agree with TRBD1. V gave up 3 bases and J gave up 5 bases; unmatched junction bases: 8. In germline, CDR1 is MGHRA, CDR2 YSYEKL. The CDR3 contains 16 residues.

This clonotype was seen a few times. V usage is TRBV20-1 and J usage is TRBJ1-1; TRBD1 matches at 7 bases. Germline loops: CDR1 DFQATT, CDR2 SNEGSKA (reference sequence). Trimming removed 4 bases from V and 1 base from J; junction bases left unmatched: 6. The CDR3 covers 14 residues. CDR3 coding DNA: TGCAGTGCTAAGGGGGCCCAGGAGAACACTGAAGCTTTCTTT. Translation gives CSAKGAQENTEAFF.

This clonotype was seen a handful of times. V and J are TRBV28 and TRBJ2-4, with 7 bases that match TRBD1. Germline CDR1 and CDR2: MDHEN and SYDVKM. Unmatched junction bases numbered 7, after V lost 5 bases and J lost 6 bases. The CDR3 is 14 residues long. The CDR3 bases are TGTGCCAGCAGTGTTACGAGACAGGGAAACATTCAGTACTTC. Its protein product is CASSVTRQGNIQYF.

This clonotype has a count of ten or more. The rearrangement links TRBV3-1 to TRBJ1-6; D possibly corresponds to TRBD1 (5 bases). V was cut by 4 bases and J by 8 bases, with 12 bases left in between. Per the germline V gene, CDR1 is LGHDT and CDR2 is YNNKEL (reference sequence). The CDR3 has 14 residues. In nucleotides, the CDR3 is TGTGCCAGCAGCCTTCCCGGGACCTATTCACCCCTCCACTTT. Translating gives CASSLPGTYSPLHF. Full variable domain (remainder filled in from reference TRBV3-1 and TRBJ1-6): DTAVSQTPKYLVTQMGNDKSIKCEQNLGHDTMYWYKQDSKKFLKIMFSYNNKELIINETVPNRFSPKSPDKAHLNLHINSLELGDSAVYFCASSLPGTYSPLHFGNGTRLTVT.

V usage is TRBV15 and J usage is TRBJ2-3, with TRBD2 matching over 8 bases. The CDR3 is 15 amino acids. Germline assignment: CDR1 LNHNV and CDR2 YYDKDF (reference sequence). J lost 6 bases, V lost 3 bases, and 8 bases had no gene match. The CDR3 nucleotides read TGTGCCACCAGCAGTCGTGGACTAGCCAGGGATACGCAGTATTTT. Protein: CATSSRGLARDTQYF.

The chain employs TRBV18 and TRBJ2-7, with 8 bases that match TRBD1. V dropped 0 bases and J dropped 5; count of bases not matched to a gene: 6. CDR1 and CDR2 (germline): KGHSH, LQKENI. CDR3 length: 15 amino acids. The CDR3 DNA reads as TGTGCCAGCTCACCACCTCCGGACAGGGTCCACGAGCAGTACTTC. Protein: CASSPPPDRVHEQYF.

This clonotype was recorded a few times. CDR3 bases: TGCGCCAGCAGTCCATCCCGGGACATATCAAACACTGAAGCTTTCTTT. Its protein is CASSPSRDISNTEAFF. The chain is built from TRBV4-1 and TRBJ1-1, with a tentative D call TRBD1 (6 bases). This CDR3 is 16 amino acids long. Trimming cost V 6 bases and J 2 bases, with 19 bases left between them. Germline V gene data show CDR1 as MGHRA and CDR2 as YSYEKL.

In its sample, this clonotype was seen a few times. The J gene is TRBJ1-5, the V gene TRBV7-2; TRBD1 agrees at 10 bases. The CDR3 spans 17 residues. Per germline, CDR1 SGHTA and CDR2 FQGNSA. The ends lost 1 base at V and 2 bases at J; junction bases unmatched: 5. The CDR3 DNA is TGTGCCAGCAGCTTAGGACAGGGGGCGTCGCGCAATCAGCCCCAGCATTTT. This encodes CASSLGQGASRNQPQHF.